These T cell receptor beta chains were read from a single sample in a study of metastatic and nonmetastatic thyroid tumors. TCRdb ran MiXCR on the PCR reads. The sample comprises 25,000 to 40,000 clones, 7% to 9% of which are singletons, and around 45% rests with the top ten. The sequenced material came from blood. These receptors all come from a female donor with papillary thyroid cancer or a benign thyroid nodule (not recorded which). Some clones in this sample may be carry-over from other donors' samples. CDR3s include the opening cysteine and the closing phenylalanine or tryptophan. Fields, in order: CDR3 protein, CDR3 DNA, D gene, clone size, J gene, V gene. A D gene is named only where the DNA matches it firmly. Some rows have no size entry. The others give once, few or many, or a class for an expanded clone.

CDR3: CASSFMADNSPLHF
DNA: TGTGCCAGCAGTTTCATGGCAGATAATTCACCCCTCCACTTT
D: -
size: many
J: TRBJ1-6
V: TRBV12-3/TRBV12-4

CDR3: CSASPGQGNYEQYF
DNA: TGCAGTGCTAGTCCGGGACAGGGCAACTACGAGCAGTACTTC
D: TRBD1
size: many
J: TRBJ2-7
V: TRBV20-1

CDR3: CASSQDLGDGETQYF
DNA: TGCGCCAGCAGCCAAGATCTGGGGGACGGGGAGACCCAGTACTTC
D: -
size: many
J: TRBJ2-5
V: TRBV4-3

CDR3: CASSPGNVRETQYF
DNA: TGTGCCAGCTCACCAGGGAACGTAAGAGAGACCCAGTACTTC
D: -
size: many
J: TRBJ2-5
V: TRBV18

CDR3: CASSLTGGDEKLFF
DNA: TGCGCCAGCAGCTTGACAGGGGGGGATGAAAAACTGTTTTTT
D: TRBD1
size: many
J: TRBJ1-4
V: TRBV5-1

CDR3: CASSLRGTAFF
DNA: TGTGCCAGCAGCCTCAGGGGAACGGCTTTCTTT
D: -
size: many
J: TRBJ1-1
V: TRBV2

CDR3: CASSLGRIQETQYF
DNA: TGTGCCAGCAGCCTAGGCAGGATCCAAGAGACCCAGTACTTC
D: -
size: many
J: TRBJ2-5
V: TRBV9

CDR3: CASSLDRKTMLAGANVLTF
DNA: TGTGCCAGCAGCTTGGACCGAAAAACTATGTTAGCTGGGGCCAACGTCCTGACTTTC
D: -
size: many
J: TRBJ2-6
V: TRBV5-4

CDR3: CASSEARGYLSGNTIYF
DNA: TGTGCCAGCAGTGAAGCGCGGGGGTATCTCTCTGGAAACACCATATATTTT
D: -
size: many
J: TRBJ1-3
V: TRBV6-1

CDR3: CASSETLAVTYEQYF
DNA: TGTGCCAGCAGTGAAACCCTAGCGGTTACCTACGAGCAGTACTTC
D: TRBD2
size: medium-sized
J: TRBJ2-7
V: TRBV2

CDR3: CASSEARDRHTEAFF
DNA: TGTGCCAGCAGTGAAGCACGGGACAGACACACTGAAGCTTTCTTT
D: TRBD1
size: many
J: TRBJ1-1
V: TRBV6-1

CDR3: CASSLLQGRSDGTGELFF
DNA: TGTGCCAGCAGCTTGTTACAGGGGAGGTCCGATGGTACCGGGGAGCTGTTTTTT
D: -
size: many
J: TRBJ2-2
V: TRBV5-6

CDR3: CASSSTLSYEQYF
DNA: TGTGCCAGCAGTTCCACTTTATCCTACGAGCAGTACTTC
D: -
size: many
J: TRBJ2-7
V: TRBV6-1

CDR3: CASSDYSSGSGTGELFF
DNA: TGTGCCAGCAGTGACTATTCTAGCGGGAGTGGCACCGGGGAGCTGTTTTTT
D: TRBD2
size: many
J: TRBJ2-2
V: TRBV6-4

CDR3: CASSLWTGGKLSAQYF
DNA: TGTGCCAGCAGTTTATGGACAGGGGGCAAACTGAGTGCGCAGTATTTT
D: TRBD1
size: many
J: TRBJ2-3
V: TRBV28

CDR3: CASRETSRTEAFF
DNA: TGTGCCAGCAGAGAGACATCGAGAACTGAAGCTTTCTTT
D: -
size: many
J: TRBJ1-1
V: TRBV28

CDR3: CASSFGGAAKNIQYF
DNA: TGTGCCAGCAGCTTCGGGGGAGCAGCCAAAAACATTCAGTACTTC
D: -
size: many
J: TRBJ2-4
V: TRBV7-2

CDR3: CASSRGGNSPLHF
DNA: TGTGCCAGCAGCCGGGGCGGTAATTCACCCCTCCACTTT
D: -
size: many
J: TRBJ1-6
V: TRBV11-2

CDR3: CATVPRERAFF
DNA: TGTGCCACCGTGCCCCGGGAAAGAGCTTTCTTT
D: -
size: many
J: TRBJ1-1
V: TRBV7-9

CDR3: CASSPLSTAPQETQYF
DNA: TGCGCCAGCAGCCCCCTCTCGACAGCACCTCAAGAGACCCAGTACTTC
D: -
size: many
J: TRBJ2-5
V: TRBV5-1

CDR3: CASSLAPAGGTFVEQYF
DNA: TGTGCCAGCAGCTTAGCCCCCGCAGGGGGAACTTTCGTCGAGCAGTACTTC
D: TRBD1
size: many
J: TRBJ2-7
V: TRBV11-1

CDR3: CASSQDWAGTRPYGYTF
DNA: TGCGCCAGCAGCCAAGATTGGGCAGGGACGAGGCCCTATGGCTACACCTTC
D: -
size: many
J: TRBJ1-2
V: TRBV4-3

CDR3: CASSFRSDSTDTQYF
DNA: TGTGCCAGCAGCTTCAGGTCGGACAGCACAGATACGCAGTATTTT
D: -
size: few
J: TRBJ2-3
V: TRBV5-5

CDR3: CASSLGSGQPQHF
DNA: TGTGCCAGCAGCTTAGGCTCGGGTCAGCCCCAGCATTTT
D: -
size: many
J: TRBJ1-5
V: TRBV7-9

CDR3: CASTSAGGGSYGYTF
DNA: TGTGCCAGCACCTCGGCAGGGGGCGGTAGCTATGGCTACACCTTC
D: TRBD1
size: medium-sized
J: TRBJ1-2
V: TRBV28

CDR3: CSARSRTNYNEQFF
DNA: TGCAGTGCTAGATCCAGGACAAACTACAATGAGCAGTTCTTC
D: -
size: many
J: TRBJ2-1
V: TRBV20-1

CDR3: CASSQQGARYEQYF
DNA: TGTGCCAGCAGCCAACAGGGGGCGAGGTACGAGCAGTACTTC
D: TRBD1
size: many
J: TRBJ2-7
V: TRBV7-8

CDR3: CASSSPEGDTEAFF
DNA: TGCGCCAGCAGCTCCCCAGAGGGTGACACTGAAGCTTTCTTT
D: -
size: many
J: TRBJ1-1
V: TRBV5-1

CDR3: CASSGRSGAKNTEAFF
DNA: TGTGCCAGCAGCGGTCGTTCGGGGGCCAAGAACACTGAAGCTTTCTTT
D: -
size: many
J: TRBJ1-1
V: TRBV9

CDR3: CASSLDLGEQYF
DNA: TGTGCCAGCAGCTTAGACTTGGGCGAGCAGTACTTC
D: -
size: many
J: TRBJ2-7
V: TRBV7-2

CDR3: CASSLDGRPVYF
DNA: TGTGCCAGCAGCTTGGACGGCCGCCCCGTGTACTTC
D: -
size: many
J: TRBJ2-7
V: TRBV7-9

CDR3: CASRGQGSSPLHF
DNA: TGTGCCAGCAGAGGACAGGGTAGTTCACCCCTCCACTTT
D: TRBD1
size: many
J: TRBJ1-6
V: TRBV6-2/TRBV6-3

CDR3: CASSLPGRPEAFF
DNA: TGTGCCAGCAGCTTACCAGGGCGCCCTGAAGCTTTCTTT
D: -
size: few
J: TRBJ1-1
V: TRBV7-8

CDR3: CASRGQGVSNQPQHF
DNA: TGTGCCAGCCGCGGACAGGGCGTAAGCAATCAGCCCCAGCATTTT
D: TRBD1
size: many
J: TRBJ1-5
V: TRBV2

CDR3: CASSLVQGSGNTIYF
DNA: TGTGCCAGCAGCTTAGTCCAGGGATCTGGAAACACCATATATTTT
D: -
size: many
J: TRBJ1-3
V: TRBV7-8

CDR3: CASSQGTSGRYEQYF
DNA: TGTGCCAGCAGTCAAGGGACTAGCGGGAGATACGAGCAGTACTTC
D: TRBD2
size: many
J: TRBJ2-7
V: TRBV6-1

CDR3: CASSYSISRFLISYTF
DNA: TGTGCCAGCAGTTACTCGATTTCCCGGTTCTTAATCTCCTACACCTTC
D: -
size: -
J: TRBJ1-2
V: TRBV6-2/TRBV6-3

CDR3: CASSLGGTGALLNQPQHF
DNA: TGTGCCAGCAGCTTAGGGGGGACAGGGGCCCTATTGAATCAGCCCCAGCATTTT
D: TRBD1
size: -
J: TRBJ1-5
V: TRBV13

CDR3: CASSPRQGMNGNEQFF
DNA: TGTGCCAGCAGCCCGAGACAGGGTATGAATGGGAATGAGCAGTTCTTC
D: TRBD1
size: many
J: TRBJ2-1
V: TRBV5-8

CDR3: CSARPDGRIMNTEAFF
DNA: TGCAGTGCCCGCCCGGACGGACGGATTATGAACACTGAAGCTTTCTTT
D: -
size: many
J: TRBJ1-1
V: TRBV20-1

CDR3: CSAAPLAEAFF
DNA: TGCAGTGCCGCCCCTCTGGCTGAAGCTTTCTTT
D: -
size: many
J: TRBJ1-1
V: TRBV20-1

CDR3: CASRGTGSLSSGANVLTF
DNA: TGTGCCAGCAGGGGGACAGGGTCTCTGAGCTCTGGGGCCAACGTCCTGACTTTC
D: TRBD1
size: many
J: TRBJ2-6
V: TRBV2

CDR3: CASSQTGSGGFSPLHF
DNA: TGTGCCAGCAGCCAGACAGGGTCTGGGGGTTTTTCACCCCTCCACTTT
D: TRBD1
size: many
J: TRBJ1-6
V: TRBV4-2

CDR3: CASRLRRDTLRNQPQHF
DNA: TGTGCCAGCAGGCTAAGGCGGGACACTCTGAGGAATCAGCCCCAGCATTTT
D: -
size: many
J: TRBJ1-5
V: TRBV28

CDR3: CAVGGILGNTIYF
DNA: TGTGCCGTCGGGGGTATTCTTGGAAACACCATATATTTT
D: -
size: many
J: TRBJ1-3
V: TRBV7-2

CDR3: CATNRRLAETQYF
DNA: TGTGCCACAAACCGAAGGCTAGCGGAGACCCAGTACTTC
D: -
size: many
J: TRBJ2-5
V: TRBV24-1

CDR3: CSARDRGLGGAEAFF
DNA: TGCAGTGCTCGGGACAGGGGACTCGGGGGAGCTGAAGCTTTCTTT
D: TRBD1
size: many
J: TRBJ1-1
V: TRBV20-1

CDR3: CASSQDRGTSAKETQYF
DNA: TGCGCCAGCAGCCAAGATCGGGGGACTAGCGCCAAAGAGACCCAGTACTTC
D: TRBD2
size: many
J: TRBJ2-5
V: TRBV4-1

CDR3: CASSEEAGGTGANVLTF
DNA: TGTGCCAGCAGTGAAGAAGCGGGGGGGACTGGGGCCAACGTCCTGACTTTC
D: TRBD2
size: many
J: TRBJ2-6
V: TRBV6-1

CDR3: CASSYDRSIQETQYF
DNA: TGTGCCAGCAGTTATGACAGATCCATCCAAGAGACCCAGTACTTC
D: -
size: many
J: TRBJ2-5
V: TRBV6-6

CDR3: CASSRLGQPQHF
DNA: TGTGCCAGCAGCCGCTTAGGCCAGCCCCAGCATTTT
D: -
size: many
J: TRBJ1-5
V: TRBV28

CDR3: CSARAAGFNRPQHF
DNA: TGCAGTGCTAGAGCGGCCGGGTTCAATCGGCCCCAGCATTTT
D: -
size: -
J: TRBJ1-5
V: TRBV20-1

CDR3: CASSHSGFGSPLHF
DNA: TGTGCCAGCAGCCACTCCGGGTTTGGTTCACCCCTCCACTTT
D: -
size: many
J: TRBJ1-6
V: TRBV3-1

CDR3: CASGGAWGNTIYF
DNA: TGTGCCAGCGGAGGGGCGTGGGGAAACACCATATATTTT
D: -
size: many
J: TRBJ1-3
V: TRBV3-1

CDR3: CASTTEPTSYEQYF
DNA: TGTGCCAGCACGACAGAACCGACCTCCTACGAGCAGTACTTC
D: -
size: many
J: TRBJ2-7
V: TRBV6-2/TRBV6-3

CDR3: CASSFSVVNTGELFF
DNA: TGTGCCAGCAGCTTTAGTGTTGTGAACACCGGGGAGCTGTTTTTT
D: -
size: few
J: TRBJ2-2
V: TRBV7-9

CDR3: CASRAAGFGNNEQFF
DNA: TGTGCCAGCAGGGCCGCGGGGTTCGGGAACAATGAGCAGTTCTTC
D: -
size: many
J: TRBJ2-1
V: TRBV27

CDR3: CASSPDRGHLRAFF
DNA: TGTGCCAGCAGCCCAGACAGGGGGCATTTAAGAGCTTTCTTT
D: TRBD1
size: many
J: TRBJ1-1
V: TRBV7-2

CDR3: CASRPPGVGQPQHF
DNA: TGTGCCAGCAGACCCCCAGGGGTTGGGCAGCCCCAGCATTTT
D: -
size: once
J: TRBJ1-5
V: TRBV7-2